The clone carrying this T cell receptor (beta chain) has a single count. These data are taken from a study of PD-L1 blockade in urothelial cancer. TCRdb's copy holds only in-frame clones and misses some; the assay was immunoSEQ multiplex PCR. The table includes more than 75,000 clones, 85% to 95% detected once. There are 16 residues in the CDR3. Germline V gene sequence: CDR1 LGHNA, CDR2 YSLEER. The trim removed 3 bases at V and 8 bases at J, leaving 8 bases unmatched. This material consisted of PBMCs, taken around atezolizumab (anti-PD-L1) treatment. The chain links TRBV4-3 to TRBJ2-1; 12 bases align to TRBD2. This TCR was sampled from a man between 60 and 75 years old with urothelial cancer. CDR3 sequence reads: CASSQERTSGMHEQFF. The CDR3 coding sequence is TGCGCCAGCAGCCAGGAACGGACTAGCGGGATGCATGAGCAGTTCTTC.